These T cell receptor beta chains were read from a single sample in a study of cytomegalovirus exposure and HLA in healthy donors. The repertoire was sequenced with immunoSEQ multiplex PCR; TCRdb's copy has only in-frame clones and lacks some. The data hold roughly 84,000 clones, with about 77% observed a single time. The specimen sequenced was PBMCs. The receptors were gathered from a man in his forties or fifties in good health and CMV-seronegative. Each CDR3 is given with its conserved first and last residue. A D gene is named only where the DNA matches it firmly. A row's size may be missing; if present it is once, few, many or a size class.

clone_size j_call d_call v_call cdr3_nt cdr3_aa
NA TRBJ2-7 TRBD2 TRBV28 TGTGCCAGCAGAGATCCCGGGGGGGCAGGGGAGCAGTACTTC CASRDPGGAGEQYF
NA TRBJ2-1 TRBD1 TRBV6-8 TGTGCCAGCAGTACCACCCAAGGACAGGGGGCGGATGAGCAGTTCTTC CASSTTQGQGADEQFF
NA TRBJ2-7 TRBD1 TRBV6-5 TGTGCCTCCAGGCGGGGACAGGGTACCTACGAGCAGTACTTC CASRRGQGTYEQYF
NA TRBJ2-7 NA TRBV7-8 TGTGCCAGCAGCTTAGGCAACAACGAGCAGTACTTC CASSLGNNEQYF
NA TRBJ2-3 TRBD2 TRBV7-9 TGTGCCAGCAGCCCCAGCGGGGGGGAGAAAGATACGCAGTATTTT CASSPSGGEKDTQYF
NA TRBJ1-4 TRBD1 TRBV19 TGTGCCAGTAGGGATCCGGGACAGGTTAATGAAAAACTGTTTTTT CASRDPGQVNEKLFF
NA TRBJ2-3 TRBD1 TRBV18 TGTGCCAGCTCCTCGGGACAGGCAGATACGCAGTATTTT CASSSGQADTQYF
NA TRBJ1-5 TRBD1 TRBV6-1 TGTGCCAGCTCGGGTGCCGACAGGGGCGGGCAGCCCCAGCATTTT CASSGADRGGQPQHF
NA TRBJ2-3 NA TRBV30 TGTGCCTGGAGTGTCTTCCTATCCGATACGCAGTATTTT CAWSVFLSDTQYF
NA TRBJ1-1 NA TRBV5-1 TGCGCCAGCAGCTCAGACGATTCCTCAGGAGCTTTCTTT CASSSDDSSGAFF
NA TRBJ2-7 TRBD2 TRBV29-1 TGCAGCGTTGAAGGTCCAGCGGGGGGCCTCACCTACGAGCAGTACTTC CSVEGPAGGLTYEQYF
NA TRBJ1-2 NA TRBV5-6 TGTGCCAGCAGCTTACGGGGTGCGGGAGTTAACTATGGCTACACCTTC CASSLRGAGVNYGYTF
NA TRBJ2-1 TRBD1 TRBV11-2 TGTGCCAGCAGCTTAGATGGGGACAGGGGACGTTTTTTTTACAATGAGCAGTTCTTC CASSLDGDRGRFFYNEQFF
NA TRBJ2-4 NA TRBV5-6 TGTGCCAGCAGCTTGGCCAAGGGGGGGGGCTGGGGAAACATTCAGTACTTC CASSLAKGGGWGNIQYF
NA TRBJ2-5 NA TRBV2 TGTGCCAGCAATGTAGGTTCCAACAGGAGAGAGACCCAGTACTTC CASNVGSNRRETQYF
NA TRBJ2-7 NA TRBV4-2 TGTGCCAGCAGCCAAGGTGTGGGTCGAGGCGAGCAGTACTTC CASSQGVGRGEQYF
NA TRBJ2-3 NA TRBV15 TGTGCGACCGATGATGGGCTAGCAGACACAGATACGCAGTATTTT CATDDGLADTDTQYF
NA TRBJ2-3 TRBD2 TRBV18 TGTGCCAGCTCACTCCTAGCGGGGCGCACAGATACGCAGTATTTT CASSLLAGRTDTQYF
NA TRBJ1-1 NA TRBV29-1 TGCAGCGTTGGACAGCAGGAAACTGAAGCTTTCTTT CSVGQQETEAFF
NA TRBJ2-1 NA TRBV30 TGTGCCAGCGGAGGGGATTTCTACAATGAGCAGTTCTTC CASGGDFYNEQFF
few TRBJ1-1 TRBD1 TRBV7-8 TGTGCCAGCAGCCGTGTGAGGGGGCAGGTGACTGAAGCTTTCTTT CASSRVRGQVTEAFF
NA TRBJ2-7 TRBD1 TRBV30 TGTGCCTGGAGTCAACAGGGGCGCTCCTACGAGCAGTACTTC CAWSQQGRSYEQYF
NA TRBJ2-3 NA TRBV5-1 TGCGCCAGCAGCTTGTTAGCCGGGTACACAGATACGCAGTATTTT CASSLLAGYTDTQYF
NA TRBJ1-2 NA TRBV11-2 TGTGCCAGCAGCTTAGACCGGAGGGACTATGGCTACACCTTC CASSLDRRDYGYTF
once TRBJ2-1 TRBD2 TRBV27 TGTGCCAGCAGGGATATAGCGGGGGGCTCCTACAATGAGCAGTTCTTC CASRDIAGGSYNEQFF
NA TRBJ2-7 NA TRBV27 TGTGCCAGCAGTCTTCAGGGGTTTTCCGAGCAGTACTTC CASSLQGFSEQYF
NA TRBJ1-2 TRBD1 TRBV25-1 TGTGCCAGCAGTGAAACGGGACAGGTCTTCTATGGCTACACCTTC CASSETGQVFYGYTF
NA TRBJ2-1 NA TRBV12-1 TGTGCCAGCAGCTTTCCGGTAGCGGGGTCAAACAATGAGCAGTTCTTC CASSFPVAGSNNEQFF
NA TRBJ2-3 NA TRBV9 TGTGCCAGCAGCGTAGCTCTTCCGGGGGTAAACACAGATACGCAGTATTTT CASSVALPGVNTDTQYF
NA TRBJ2-3 NA TRBV5-1 TGCGCCAGCAGGCTGAGCCCGGGAGATACGCAGTATTTT CASRLSPGDTQYF
NA TRBJ1-1 TRBD1 TRBV5-1 TGCGCCAGCAGCTTGGACAGGGGAAACACTGAAGCTTTCTTT CASSLDRGNTEAFF
few TRBJ2-7 TRBD1 TRBV25-1 TGTGCCAGCAGTGCCCCGGGACAGGGGACCTACGAGCAGTACTTC CASSAPGQGTYEQYF
NA TRBJ1-2 TRBD1 TRBV4-3 TGCGCCAGCAGCCAAGAGATTCAACAGGGGCGCGGCTACACCTTC CASSQEIQQGRGYTF
NA TRBJ2-2 NA TRBV6-5 TGTGCCAGCAGTTACTCGATGACAGAGAACACCGGGGAGCTGTTTTTT CASSYSMTENTGELFF
NA TRBJ1-1 NA TRBV28 TGTGCCAGCAGTTTGCGGGCCGCGAACACTGAAGCTTTCTTT CASSLRAANTEAFF
NA TRBJ2-1 TRBD1 TRBV7-9 TGTGCCAGCAGCTTAGCGGGGACAGGGCTCAACAATGAGCAGTTCTTC CASSLAGTGLNNEQFF
NA TRBJ2-6 TRBD2 TRBV7-3 TGTGCCAGCAGCTTAAATCCTAGCGGATTCTCTGGGGCCAACGTCCTGACTTTC CASSLNPSGFSGANVLTF
NA TRBJ2-2 TRBD1 TRBV11-3 TGTGCCAGCAGCTTAGGACAGGGGGCTACCGGGGAGCTGTTTTTT CASSLGQGATGELFF
NA TRBJ2-4 TRBD1 TRBV4-3 TGCGCCAGCAGCCAGAAAACAGGGGGCATCTTTCCCAAAAACATTCAGTACTTC CASSQKTGGIFPKNIQYF
NA TRBJ2-7 NA TRBV11-2 TGTGCCAGCAGCGGGGACACAACCTACGAGCAGTACTTC CASSGDTTYEQYF
NA TRBJ2-3 NA TRBV5-4 TGTGCCAGCAGCTTCGCTGTGCGTCCAGATACGCAGTATTTT CASSFAVRPDTQYF
NA TRBJ2-3 TRBD2 TRBV5-1 TGCGCCAGCAGCTCTAGCGGGAGCACAGATACGCAGTATTTT CASSSSGSTDTQYF
few TRBJ2-7 NA TRBV7-2 TGTGCCAGCAGCTTGGACCGGACAGCCTCCTACGAGCAGTACTTC CASSLDRTASYEQYF
NA TRBJ2-7 NA TRBV15 TGTGCCACCCGGGGAGGGGGGAACTCCTACGAGCAGTACTTC CATRGGGNSYEQYF
NA TRBJ2-7 TRBD1 TRBV7-8 TGTGCCAGCAGCTTGCCCCCGGGACAGGGTGCCGAGCAGTACTTC CASSLPPGQGAEQYF
NA TRBJ1-3 NA TRBV18 TGTGCCAGCTCACCAGACGCAGGGAGAAACACCATATATTTT CASSPDAGRNTIYF
NA TRBJ1-5 TRBD1 TRBV15 TGTGCCACCAGCCGACGACAGGGGAGCAATCAGCCCCAGCATTTT CATSRRQGSNQPQHF
NA TRBJ2-1 TRBD1 TRBV6-6 TGTGCCAGCAGGCCCCCAGGGGGCCGGTCCTACAATGAGCAGTTCTTC CASRPPGGRSYNEQFF
NA TRBJ2-3 NA TRBV7-2 TGTGCCAGCAGCTTCACCCTAGCAGCGTTGGATACGCAGTATTTT CASSFTLAALDTQYF
NA TRBJ2-7 TRBD1 TRBV10-3 TGTGCCATGGCAACAGGGGGACCCTACGAGCAGTACTTC CAMATGGPYEQYF
NA TRBJ1-1 TRBD1 TRBV19 TGTGCCAGTAGTAACAGGGGGCGATCTGAAGCTTTCTTT CASSNRGRSEAFF
NA TRBJ1-3 TRBD1 TRBV5-1 TGCGCCAGCAGCACAGGACAGGGCTCGGGAAACACCATATATTTT CASSTGQGSGNTIYF
NA TRBJ1-3 NA TRBV2 TGTGCCAGCAGAACAGGGTTCTCTGGAAACACCATATATTTT CASRTGFSGNTIYF
NA TRBJ2-1 NA TRBV14 TGTGCCAGCAGCTTCGTGGACAGCTCCTACAATGAGCAGTTCTTC CASSFVDSSYNEQFF
NA TRBJ2-5 NA TRBV11-3 TGTGCCAGCAGCCCAGGAGAGACCCAGTACTTC CASSPGETQYF
NA TRBJ1-6 NA TRBV7-9 TGTGCCAGCAGGCCGGAGGGGTTAGCACCCCTCCACTTT CASRPEGLAPLHF
NA TRBJ2-1 NA TRBV5-1 TGCGCCAGCAGCTCGACGGGGTCATCCTACAATGAGCAGTTCTTC CASSSTGSSYNEQFF
few TRBJ1-1 NA TRBV13 TGTGCCAGCAGCCTAACCCGCGGGGCGGGCCGAGATTTCTTT CASSLTRGAGRDFF
NA TRBJ1-1 NA TRBV11-2 TGTGCCAGCAGATCGCTTGGAGGGGCCCGGAGGAACACTGAAGCTTTCTTT CASRSLGGARRNTEAFF